The 9 T cell receptor beta chains below come from one sample, sequenced in a study of regulatory T cells in long-lasting Graves disease. Specified time point: persistent/refractory GD, antithyroid drugs over 5 years with positive TRAb. RNA isolated from PBMCs was used to make the TCR library. Arm-PCR of CDR3 regions with iRepertoire HTBI primers generated TCR beta libraries. In TCRdb, the multiplex PCR reads were re-called with MiXCR into one record per CDR3 protein. The sample lists approximately 690,000 distinct CDR3 sequences; roughly 30% were seen once. The sequencing here drew on peripheral blood mononuclear cells (PBMCs), taken when the disease was refractory, from a patient treated with antithyroid drugs. These receptors were obtained from a female donor with Graves disease.

The rearrangement uses TRBV18 and TRBJ1-4; TRBD1 agrees at 9 bases. This CDR3 has 18 amino acids. Germline V gives CDR1 KGHSH, CDR2 LQKENI. V lost 5 bases and J lost 4; bases outside the gene matches: 14. In DNA form, the CDR3 reads TGTGCCAGCTCAAGGGGACCCGGGACAGGGCGGAGTAATGAAAAACTGTTTTTT. Translation gives CASSRGPGTGRSNEKLFF.

This clonotype was seen only a few times. The V gene is TRBV3-1, the J gene TRBJ1-4; TRBD1 matches 7 bases. V lost 0 bases, J lost 0 bases, and 7 bases stayed unmatched. From germline, CDR1 is LGHDT and CDR2 YNNKEL (reference sequence). This CDR3 contains 18 residues. The DNA of the CDR3 is TGTGCCAGCAGCCAAGAAAGGGACAGTTCTGCAACTAATGAAAAACTGTTTTTT. Protein product: CASSQERDSSATNEKLFF.

This clonotype turned up a few times. The chain has TRBV29-1 and TRBJ2-5, with a weak D call TRBD1 (6 bases). This CDR3 is 14 amino acids long. V was cut by 3 bases and J by 1 base, with 12 bases left in between. Germline V gene sequence: CDR1 SQVTM, CDR2 ANQGSEA. The CDR3 nucleotides read TGCAGCGTTGACCGCAGGGGTGGCCAAGAGACCCAGTACTTC. Translated, it gives CSVDRRGGQETQYF.

This clonotype was observed a few times. DNA for the CDR3: TGCGCCAGCAGCAACCCCCGGGACTGGAGGGAGTATGGCTACACCTTC. Amino acids: CASSNPRDWREYGYTF. This chain links TRBV4-1 with TRBJ1-2, with D perhaps TRBD1 (5 bases). Germline assignment: CDR1 MGHRA and CDR2 YSYEKL. V lost 5 bases to trimming and J lost 5 bases, with 21 bases between them. The CDR3 spans 16 residues.

This clonotype was observed a few times. J is TRBJ1-1 and V is TRBV20-1, with TRBD1 as a possible D gene (6 bases). CDR3 size: 15 residues. Trimming took 1 base from V and 0 from J, leaving 12 bases between them. Germline CDR1 DFQATT, CDR2 SNEGSKA (reference sequence). CDR3 protein: CSARAGGAMNTEAFF. In nucleotides, the CDR3 is TGCAGTGCTAGAGCCGGGGGGGCTATGAACACTGAAGCTTTCTTT.

This clonotype was found many times. The CDR3 region is CASRGWASSYEQYF. The CDR3, as DNA: TGTGCCAGCAGGGGTTGGGCGAGCTCCTACGAGCAGTACTTC. The rearrangement joins TRBV2 to TRBJ2-7; no firm D call. V dropped 6 bases and J dropped 0 bases, with 12 bases sitting between them. CDR1 is SNHLY and CDR2 is FYNNEI in the germline V gene. This CDR3 contains 14 residues.

This clonotype was counted at least ten times. The chain links TRBV10-3 to TRBJ1-1; 9 positions match TRBD1. This CDR3 comprises 13 residues. V lost 6 bases to trimming and J lost 4 bases; unmatched junction nucleotides: 3. The V gene's germline CDR1 is ENHRY and CDR2 SYGVKD. The CDR3, as DNA: TGTGCCATCAGCCGGGACAGGGCCACTGAAGCTTTCTTT. It translates to CAISRDRATEAFF.

The rearrangement uses TRBV5-5 and TRBJ1-4; 7 bases match TRBD1. The CDR3 runs to 16 residues. With V trimmed by 4 bases and J by 8 bases, 14 bases remained unmatched. Germline V CDR1 and CDR2: SGHKS, YYEKEE (reference sequence). CDR3 in DNA: TGTGCCAGCAGCCGACCAGAGGACAGGCTGCAGGAAAAACTGTTTTTT. Amino acid sequence: CASSRPEDRLQEKLFF.

The chain employs TRBV3-1 and TRBJ1-2, with 8 bases that match TRBD1. The V segment lost 4 bases and the J segment 2 bases; nucleotides outside the gene matches: 6. The CDR3 runs 15 residues. Germline loops: CDR1 LGHDT, CDR2 YNNKEL (reference sequence). CDR3 protein: CASSPGTGRNYGYTF. In DNA, the CDR3 is TGTGCCAGCAGCCCCGGGACAGGTAGAAACTATGGCTACACCTTC. The whole variable domain, filled in from reference TRBV3-1 and TRBJ1-2, reads DTAVSQTPKYLVTQMGNDKSIKCEQNLGHDTMYWYKQDSKKFLKIMFSYNNKELIINETVPNRFSPKSPDKAHLNLHINSLELGDSAVYFCASSPGTGRNYGYTFGSGTRLTVV.